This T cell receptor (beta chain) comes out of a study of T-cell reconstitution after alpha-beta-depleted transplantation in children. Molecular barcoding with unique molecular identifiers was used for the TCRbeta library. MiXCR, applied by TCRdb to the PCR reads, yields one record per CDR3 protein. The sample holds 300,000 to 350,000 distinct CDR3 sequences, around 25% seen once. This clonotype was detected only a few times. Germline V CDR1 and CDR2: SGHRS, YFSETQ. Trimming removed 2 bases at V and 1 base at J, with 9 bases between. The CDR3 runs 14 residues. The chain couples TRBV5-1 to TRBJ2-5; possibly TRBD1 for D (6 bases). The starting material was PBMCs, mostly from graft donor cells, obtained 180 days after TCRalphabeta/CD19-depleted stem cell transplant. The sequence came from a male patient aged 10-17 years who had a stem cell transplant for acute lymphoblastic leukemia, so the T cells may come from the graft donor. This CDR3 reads CASSFGQSQETQYF. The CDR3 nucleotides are TGCGCCAGCAGCTTTGGACAGTCCCAAGAGACCCAGTACTTC.